The text below deals with one T cell receptor (beta chain). Sequencing was performed with immunoSEQ multiplex PCR; in TCRdb, only in-frame clones are kept and a portion is missing. The sample contains about 56,000 clones, roughly nine tenths of which appear only once. The sample is drawn from a study of T cell changes during pregnancy in multiple sclerosis. The CDR3 is 13 amino acids. Germline V CDR1 and CDR2: LNHDA, SQIVND (reference sequence). The V and J ends lost 5 bases and 11 bases, in that order; junction bases with no gene match: 11. The clonotype originates from a female donor in good health, enrolled as a control in a pregnancy study. Here the sequenced sample was peripheral blood, taken in the first trimester of pregnancy. The chain links TRBV19 to TRBJ1-1; 7 bases are shared with TRBD1. The CDR3 sequence: CASSPSEGAGAFF. The CDR3 DNA reads as TGTGCCAGTAGTCCAAGTGAGGGGGCAGGGGCTTTCTTT.